The 29 T cell receptor beta chains given below trace back to one sample, sequenced in a study of regulatory T cells in long-lasting Graves disease. The authors built TCR beta libraries using iRepertoire HTBI primers and Arm-PCR of CDR3 regions. TCRdb independently ran MiXCR on the multiplex PCR reads; one entry per CDR3 protein. This sample has around 420,000 distinct CDR3 sequences, with about 14% found just once. Time point noted: newly diagnosed GD, antithyroid drugs for less than 3 months. PBMC RNA was the source of the TCR library. The material sequenced was peripheral blood mononuclear cells (PBMCs), taken at new diagnosis, from a patient treated with antithyroid drugs. These receptors all come from a female donor with Graves disease.

This clonotype was picked up one time. This probably arose from a read error, given a far larger clone one base away. The V gene is TRBV11-3, the J gene TRBJ2-7; TRBD2 agrees at 10 bases. The CDR3 consists of 16 residues. Germline CDR1 SGHNT, CDR2 YENEEA. J gave up 7 bases and V 6 bases, and 15 bases lay outside the gene matches. CDR3 region: CASRQLAGKAYNEQYF. The CDR3 nucleotides read TGTGCCAGCAGGCAACTAGCGGGAAAAGCCTACAATGAGCAGTACTTC. The full variable domain, with the rest looked up from reference TRBV11-3 and TRBJ2-7, is EAGVVQSPRYKIIEKKQPVAFWCNPISGHNTLYWYLQNLGQGPELLIRYENEEAVDDSQLPKDRFSAERLKGVDSTLKIQPAELGDSAVYLCASRQLAGKAYNEQYFGPGTRLTVT.

This clonotype was counted many times. V gene TRBV2 combines with J gene TRBJ2-3; 12 nucleotides align to TRBD2. Germline V gene lookup returns CDR1 SNHLY and CDR2 FYNNEI. Trimming at V came to 6 bases and at J to 3 bases, leaving 4 bases not matched to a gene. The CDR3 sequence is 15 residues long. CDR3 in amino acids: CASRQLAGGTDTQYF. CDR3 bases: TGTGCCAGCAGACAACTAGCGGGGGGAACAGATACGCAGTATTTT.

This sequence joins TRBV3-1 and TRBJ2-6; D may correspond to TRBD1 or TRBD2 (5 bases each). Trimming shortened V by 0 bases and J by 2 bases, and 5 bases separated the two germline ends. The germline gives CDR1 LGHDT, CDR2 YNNKEL (reference sequence). This CDR3 is 15 amino acids long. CDR3 protein: CASSQEGAGANVLTF. CDR3 bases: TGTGCCAGCAGCCAAGAGGGGGCTGGGGCCAACGTCCTGACTTTC.

At least ten counts were recorded for this clonotype. At one end the junction does not follow the germline gene, possibly because of a read error. This chain connects TRBV7-6 to TRBJ2-1, with 7 bases that match TRBD1. The CDR3 extends over 12 amino acids. Germline CDR1 SGHVS, CDR2 FNYEAQ. The CDR3 nucleotides read TGTGCCAGCAGCGGGACAGAATACGAGCTCGTCTTC. Translated, it gives CASSGTEYELVF.

There are a few counts of this clonotype. V usage is TRBV30 and J usage is TRBJ1-2, with D possibly being TRBD1 (5 bases). The V gene lost 4 bases and the J gene lost 4 bases, with 13 bases spanning the gap. Germline CDR1 is GTSNPN and CDR2 is SVGIG (reference sequence). This CDR3 region has 13 residues. CDR3 loop: CAWTEGLSYGYTF. CDR3 nucleotides: TGTGCCTGGACGGAGGGGTTGAGCTATGGCTACACCTTC.

This clonotype was seen many times. The V call is TRBV5-1, the J call TRBJ2-1; D not resolved. This CDR3 is 12 amino acids long. In germline, CDR1 is SGHRS, CDR2 YFSETQ. Trimming removed 0 bases from V and 5 bases from J, with 3 bases in between. CDR3 amino acids: CASSLEDNEQFF. The CDR3, as DNA: TGCGCCAGCAGCTTGGAGGACAATGAGCAGTTCTTC. Looking up the rest from reference TRBV5-1 and TRBJ2-1 gives the full variable domain: KAGVTQTPRYLIKTRGQQVTLSCSPISGHRSVSWYQQTPGQGLQFLFEYFSETQRNKGNFPGRFSGRQFSNSRSEMNVSTLELGDSALYLCASSLEDNEQFFGPGTRLTVL.

This clonotype appeared many times. The chain has TRBV5-5 and TRBJ2-5; 10 nucleotides line up with TRBD1. The germline V gene encodes CDR1 SGHKS and CDR2 YYEKEE (reference sequence). With 6 bases clipped from V and 6 bases from J, the junction kept 14 bases outside the gene matches. This CDR3 comprises 16 residues. Here the CDR3 reads CASNPAGTGVLKTQYF. The CDR3 coding sequence is TGTGCCAGCAACCCTGCCGGGACAGGGGTTCTGAAGACCCAGTACTTC.

This clonotype has ten or more counts. The genes are TRBV3-1 and TRBJ2-1; D is ambiguous. Trimming removed 4 bases at V and 8 bases at J, with 9 bases between. The CDR3 is 12 residues long. Germline loops: CDR1 LGHDT, CDR2 YNNKEL (reference sequence). Here the CDR3 DNA reads TGTGCCAGCAGCCTCCAACGGGATGAGCAGTTCTTC. Translation: CASSLQRDEQFF.

V and J are TRBV24-1 and TRBJ2-3; the match to TRBD2 covers 8 bases. The CDR3 runs 16 residues. Germline V CDR1 and CDR2: KGHDR, SFDVKD. The V gene end was trimmed by 2 bases and the J gene end by 2 bases; junction bases not matched to a gene: 5. In DNA form, the CDR3 reads TGTGCCACCAGTGATTCACGAGCGGGGGTCACAGATACGCAGTATTTT. Residues: CATSDSRAGVTDTQYF.

As regards this clonotype: One end of the junction is discordant with germline, which a read error may explain. The chain has TRBV27 and TRBJ2-1; 9 bases are shared with TRBD2. Germline V gives CDR1 MNHEY, CDR2 SMNVEV (reference sequence). The CDR3 totals 16 residues. The CDR3, as DNA: TGTGCCAGCAGTAAACGCGGGAGGGGATCCTACAATGGGCAGTTCTTC. Translating gives CASSKRGRGSYNGQFF.

This clonotype was seen at least ten times. CDR3 in amino acids: CASSESFARTVDTIYF. Here the CDR3 DNA reads TGTGCCAGCAGTGAAAGTTTCGCAAGGACAGTAGACACCATATATTTT. The J gene is TRBJ1-3, the V gene TRBV6-1, with D maybe TRBD1 (6 bases). Germline V gene sequence: CDR1 MNHNS, CDR2 SASEGT. V gave up 2 bases and J gave up 8 bases, with 19 bases separating them. This CDR3 contains 16 residues.

This clonotype was observed a handful of times. The genes are TRBV27 and TRBJ2-1; TRBD2 matches at 13 bases. This CDR3 contains 20 residues. V was clipped by 4 bases and J by 8 bases; unmatched bases: 20. The germline CDR1 and CDR2 sequences are MNHEY and SMNVEV (reference sequence). As DNA, the CDR3 is TGTGCCAGCAGTTCAACGACTAGCGGGAGGCCCCGGTTAGGGTGGGATGAGCAGTTCTTC. This encodes CASSSTTSGRPRLGWDEQFF.

In this sample, this clonotype turned up many times. This sequence joins TRBV12-3 or TRBV12-4 and TRBJ2-1; 9 nucleotides match TRBD2. This CDR3 region has 15 residues. V lost 3 bases, J lost 2 bases, and 2 bases stayed unmatched. CDR3 protein: CASSFRGGAYNEQFF. In DNA form, the CDR3 reads TGTGCCAGCAGTTTTCGCGGGGGGGCCTACAATGAGCAGTTCTTC.

Ten or more counts support this clonotype. The V and J genes are TRBV29-1 and TRBJ1-1; 8 positions agree with TRBD1. This CDR3 comprises 15 residues. Looked up from germline, CDR1 is SQVTM and CDR2 is ANQGSEA. Unmatched junction bases numbered 10, after V lost 7 bases and J lost 0 bases. DNA of the CDR3: TGCAGCGGCCGACAGGGGTGGGGAATGAACACTGAAGCTTTCTTT. This codes for CSGRQGWGMNTEAFF.

This sequence joins TRBV5-6 and TRBJ2-7, with 8 bases identical to TRBD1. The CDR3 runs to 16 residues. CDR1 is SGHDT, CDR2 YYEEEE, per germline. Unmatched junction bases numbered 10, after V lost 0 bases and J lost 5 bases. The CDR3 DNA follows: TGTGCCAGCAGCTTGGACCGGACAGGGCGAGGGAACGAGCAGTACTTC. Protein: CASSLDRTGRGNEQYF.

This chain links TRBV27 with TRBJ2-1; D assignment may be TRBD1 or TRBD2 (5 bases each). The CDR3 extends over 12 amino acids. With 9 bases removed from V and 6 bases from J, the gap between germline ends came to 12 bases. Per germline, CDR1 MNHEY and CDR2 SMNVEV (reference sequence). This chain's CDR3 is CASTRGANEQFF. In DNA, the CDR3 is TGTGCCAGTACACGAGGGGCCAATGAGCAGTTCTTC.

The chain links TRBV15 to TRBJ2-7; a weak D match, TRBD2 (6 bases). This CDR3 is built from 13 residues. Germline values: CDR1 LNHNV, CDR2 YYDKDF (reference sequence). The V and J ends lost 8 bases and 4 bases respectively, with 15 bases between them. The CDR3 nucleotides read TGTGCCACCGCGGGGCAGGGAGGTTACGAGCAGTACTTC. Translated: CATAGQGGYEQYF.

The sample holds many counts of this clonotype. V is TRBV11-2 and J is TRBJ1-5; the D gene is possibly TRBD1 (5 bases). CDR3 length: 13 amino acids. V was trimmed by 6 bases and J by 5 bases, leaving 11 bases between them. Germline CDR1 and CDR2: SGHAT and FQNNGV. CDR3 loop: CASSTGPYQPQHF. The CDR3 coding sequence is TGTGCCAGCAGTACAGGACCTTATCAGCCCCAGCATTTT.

This clonotype has just a few counts. This rearrangement joins TRBV27 to TRBJ2-7; D unresolved. The V gene's germline CDR1 is MNHEY and CDR2 SMNVEV (reference sequence). The CDR3 contains 12 residues. Trimming stripped 5 bases from V and 6 bases from J, with 11 bases between. CDR3 region: CASSPGDLEQYF. CDR3 nucleotide sequence: TGTGCCAGCAGTCCAGGTGACCTCGAGCAGTACTTC.

The table lists this clonotype with many counts. This chain connects TRBV10-3 to TRBJ2-1; 7 bases fit TRBD2. CDR1 ENHRY and CDR2 SYGVKD come from the germline V gene. This CDR3 has 14 amino acids. The J segment lost 4 bases and the V segment lost 4 bases, leaving 4 bases of the junction unmatched. CDR3 sequence: CAISGLAEYNEQFF. CDR3 nucleotides: TGTGCCATCAGTGGGCTAGCGGAGTACAATGAGCAGTTCTTC.

This clonotype was seen at least ten times. This rearrangement joins TRBV12-3 or TRBV12-4 to TRBJ2-7; possibly TRBD2 for D (5 bases). The length of the CDR3 is 14 residues. Trimming cost V 3 bases and J 4 bases, with 13 bases left between them. The DNA for the CDR3 is TGTGCCAGCAGTTTGGAGGCGGCTACTTACGAGCAGTACTTC. Protein product: CASSLEAATYEQYF.

This clonotype was counted between two and nine times. The chain recombines TRBV14 with TRBJ2-2; 8 bases are a match to TRBD1. Germline V lookup: CDR1 SGHDN, CDR2 FVKESK. The junction had 16 bases not matched to a gene; V was cut back by 2 bases and J by 5 bases. This CDR3 region has 19 residues. The CDR3 loop is CASSQFFHGTGVGTGELFF. CDR3 coding DNA: TGTGCCAGCAGCCAATTTTTCCACGGGACAGGAGTTGGGACCGGGGAGCTGTTTTTT.

The table lists this clonotype with many counts. This chain connects TRBV6-1 to TRBJ1-1, with TRBD1 as a possible D gene (6 bases). The V and J ends lost 5 bases and 0 bases respectively, with 13 bases between them. The CDR3 is made up of 15 amino acids. CDR1 MNHNS and CDR2 SASEGT come from the germline V gene. The CDR3 region is CASSPWTALNTEAFF. In nucleotides, the CDR3 is TGTGCCAGCAGTCCCTGGACAGCTTTGAACACTGAAGCTTTCTTT.

This clonotype occurred many times. The chain carries TRBV20-1 and TRBJ2-7; D uncertain. Trimming shortened V by 6 bases and J by 0 bases, and 9 bases separated the two germline ends. The CDR3 is 12 amino acids. Germline V gene data show CDR1 as DFQATT and CDR2 as SNEGSKA (reference sequence). The chain's CDR3 is CSAPESSYEQYF. The CDR3 DNA sequence: TGCAGTGCGCCAGAAAGCTCCTACGAGCAGTACTTC.

This clonotype was picked up many times. The J gene is TRBJ2-1, the V gene TRBV20-1, with a possible D match to TRBD2 (6 bases). Germline-derived CDR1 and CDR2 are DFQATT and SNEGSKA (reference sequence). This CDR3 has 11 amino acids. The V gene lost 6 bases and the J gene lost 9 bases, with 12 bases spanning the gap. CDR3 residues: CSATSLSEQFF. The CDR3 DNA reads as TGCAGTGCCACTAGCTTATCTGAGCAGTTCTTC.

This clonotype was counted once. This chain joins TRBV2 and TRBJ1-4; maybe TRBD1 (6 bases). CDR1 and CDR2 (germline): SNHLY, FYNNEI. The CDR3 loop spans 15 amino acids. V was trimmed by 5 bases and J by 4 bases, leaving 14 bases between them. The CDR3 DNA sequence: TGTGCCAGCAGTCAACAGGGAGCGGGTAATGAAAAACTGTTTTTT. This sequence encodes CASSQQGAGNEKLFF.

Remarks on this clonotype: The junction departs from the called germline gene at one end, perhaps through a read error. The chain uses TRBV12-3 or TRBV12-4 and TRBJ2-2; unclear D gene. The CDR3 sequence is 12 residues long. The chain's CDR3 is CVSSLARGELFF. For the CDR3, the DNA is TGTGTCAGCAGTTTAGCACGGGGGGAGCTGTTTTTT.

This rearrangement joins TRBV30 to TRBJ2-7; D gene ambiguous. V lost 1 base to trimming and J lost 2 bases, with 9 bases between them. The CDR3 totals 13 residues. Germline assignment: CDR1 GTSNPN and CDR2 SVGIG (reference sequence). The CDR3, as DNA: TGTGCCTGGAGTGAGACATACCCCTACGAGCAGTACTTC. Encoded protein: CAWSETYPYEQYF.

The table lists this clonotype with many counts. V and J are TRBV5-5 and TRBJ1-1, with D unclear. Trimming pared 4 bases from V and 3 bases from J, leaving 7 bases between. CDR1 SGHKS and CDR2 YYEKEE come from the germline V gene (reference sequence). The CDR3 consists of 12 residues. The CDR3 nucleotides read TGTGCCAGCAGCCGTATTGACACTGAAGCTTTCTTT. As protein: CASSRIDTEAFF.